This T cell receptor beta chain derives from a study of blood T cell repertoires in COVID-19. Original analysis: Amplification with reference gene primers provided the estimates of nucleated cell counts. Assay used: immunoSEQ multiplex PCR; TCRdb lists only in-frame clones, some missing. That table furnishes V, J and clone size, whereas the DNA furnished D and trimming. This sample carries 45,000 or so clones, under 90% of them seen once, and the ten largest clones take around 44%. CDR1 is MNHEY, CDR2 SMNVEV, per germline (reference sequence). The CDR3 has 14 residues. Trimming removed 4 bases from V and 4 bases from J; junction bases left unmatched: 4.

The sequencing sample was made of peripheral blood. V gene TRBV27 combines with J gene TRBJ1-2; the match to TRBD1 covers 9 bases. The receptor comes from a human donor in a cohort sampled during active COVID-19. The DNA of the CDR3 is TGTGCCAGCAGTTCCCCGGACAGGGGCTATGGCTACACCTTC. This encodes CASSSPDRGYGYTF.